Listed here are 12 T cell receptor beta chains from one sample, sequenced in a study of glioma-infiltrating T cells after dendritic cell vaccination. This table comes from immunoSEQ multiplex PCR, and its TCRdb copy is limited to in-frame clones, with some not included. The sample lists tens of thousands of clones, around 86% occurring once. Documented time point: after dendritic cell vaccination, including at tumor progression/relapse. The sequencing used blood, collected after dendritic cell vaccination. The receptors stem from a human donor with glioblastoma.

This chain uses TRBV2 with TRBJ1-1, with 9 bases matching TRBD1. With V trimmed by 4 bases and J by 4 bases, 7 bases remained unmatched. The germline CDR1 and CDR2 sequences are SNHLY and FYNNEI. The CDR3 covers 15 residues. The CDR3 protein is CASSADRGFGTEAFF. The CDR3 DNA is TGTGCCAGCAGTGCGGACAGGGGTTTCGGCACTGAAGCTTTCTTT.

V is TRBV18 and J is TRBJ2-7; D remains unclear. Germline lookup yields CDR1 KGHSH and CDR2 LQKENI. This CDR3 is 12 amino acids long. V was trimmed by 3 bases and J by 5 bases, leaving 8 bases between them. The CDR3 protein is CASSPNSNEQYF. CDR3 sequence (DNA): TGTGCCAGCTCACCGAACAGCAACGAGCAGTACTTC. Combining the CDR3 with reference TRBV18 and TRBJ2-7 gives the whole variable domain NAGVMQNPRHLVRRRGQEARLRCSPMKGHSHVYWYRQLPEEGLKFMVYLQKENIIDESGMPKERFSAEFPKEGPSILRIQQVVRGDSAAYFCASSPNSNEQYFGPGTRLTVT.

This chain links TRBV19 with TRBJ1-1; the match to TRBD1 covers 7 bases. From germline, CDR1 is LNHDA and CDR2 SQIVND (reference sequence). The CDR3 loop spans 14 amino acids. J gave up 1 base and V 4 bases, and 3 bases lay outside the gene matches. CDR3 region: CASSTPGGNTEAFF. Here the CDR3 DNA reads TGTGCCAGTAGTACTCCAGGGGGGAACACTGAAGCTTTCTTT.

V usage is TRBV30 and J usage is TRBJ2-3; possibly TRBD1 for D (6 bases). The V and J ends lost 2 bases and 2 bases respectively, with 14 bases between them. CDR1 GTSNPN and CDR2 SVGIG come from the germline V gene (reference sequence). This CDR3 has 15 residues. The CDR3 sequence: CAWSLGQWDTDTQYF. CDR3 sequence (DNA): TGTGCCTGGAGTTTAGGACAGTGGGACACAGATACGCAGTATTTT. The entire variable domain, with the rest obtained from reference TRBV30 and TRBJ2-3, is as follows: SQTIHQWPATLVQPVGSPLSLECTVEGTSNPNLYWYRQAAGRGLQLLFYSVGIGQISSEVPQNLSASRPQDRQFILSSKKLLLSDSGFYLCAWSLGQWDTDTQYFGPGTRLTVL.

V gene TRBV7-9 combines with J gene TRBJ1-1, with TRBD1 as a possible D gene (5 bases). Per germline, CDR1 SEHNR and CDR2 FQNEAQ (reference sequence). CDR3 length: 15 residues. Trimming stripped 4 bases from V and 8 bases from J, with 20 bases between. The CDR3: CASSSLTGPREEAFF. CDR3 sequence (DNA): TGTGCCAGCAGCTCTCTCACGGGACCGCGGGAAGAAGCTTTCTTT.

The chain has TRBV4-1 and TRBJ2-7; D may be TRBD2 (7 bases). Germline V lookup: CDR1 MGHRA, CDR2 YSYEKL. Trimming took 1 base from V and 4 from J, leaving 14 bases between them. This CDR3 comprises 15 residues. CDR3 coding DNA: TGCGCCAGCAGCCAAGGGGGGGGCTTAGGGTACGAGCAGTACTTC. Translation gives CASSQGGGLGYEQYF.

The CDR3 DNA follows: TGTGCCAGCAGCACCCGGGACAGCTTAAACACTGAAGCTTTCTTT. The encoded protein is CASSTRDSLNTEAFF. This chain uses TRBV9 with TRBJ1-1, with TRBD1 identical over 7 bases. The CDR3 loop spans 15 amino acids. The germline CDR1 and CDR2 sequences are SGDLS and YYNGEE. With 4 bases clipped from V and 2 bases from J, the junction kept 8 bases outside the gene matches. The whole variable domain, filled in from reference TRBV9 and TRBJ1-1, reads DSGVTQTPKHLITATGQRVTLRCSPRSGDLSVYWYQQSLDQGLQFLIQYYNGEERAKGNILERFSAQQFPDLHSELNLSSLELGDSALYFCASSTRDSLNTEAFFGQGTRLTVV.

The CDR3: CASRLGPGEKLFF. CDR3 nucleotide sequence: TGTGCCAGCAGGCTCGGTCCGGGGGAAAAACTGTTTTTT. The chain is built from TRBV6-5 and TRBJ1-4; D not certain. This CDR3 comprises 13 residues. Trimming took 6 bases from V and 8 from J, leaving 13 bases between them. The germline CDR1 and CDR2 sequences are MNHEY and SVGAGI.

A single count supports this clone. The chain is built from TRBV11-2 and TRBJ1-2; D is uncertain. V dropped 1 base and J dropped 3 bases, with 6 bases sitting between them. CDR1 is SGHAT and CDR2 is FQNNGV in the germline V gene. This CDR3 has 13 amino acids. The CDR3 region is CASSLGGDYGYTF. CDR3 nucleotide sequence: TGTGCCAGCAGCTTAGGAGGCGACTATGGCTACACCTTC.

The chain has TRBV18 and TRBJ2-7, with D tentatively TRBD1 (5 bases). The germline V and J ends were trimmed by 8 bases and 0 bases, with 17 bases remaining between them. The CDR3 runs 15 residues. Germline V gene lookup returns CDR1 KGHSH and CDR2 LQKENI. The chain's CDR3 is CASAVGVPTSYEQYF. The CDR3, as DNA: TGTGCCAGCGCAGTAGGGGTGCCCACCTCCTACGAGCAGTACTTC.

V usage is TRBV9 and J usage is TRBJ2-4, with TRBD2 as a possible D gene (5 bases). Germline V gives CDR1 SGDLS, CDR2 YYNGEE. There are 14 residues in the CDR3. The germline V and J ends were trimmed by 4 bases and 8 bases, with 16 bases remaining between them. CDR3 sequence: CASSPRALGDIQYF. In nucleotides, the CDR3 is TGTGCCAGCAGCCCACGGGCCTTGGGAGACATTCAGTACTTC.

This clone was recorded a few times. The chain is built from TRBV5-1 and TRBJ1-1; TRBD1 agrees at 8 bases. Germline V gene data show CDR1 as SGHRS and CDR2 as YFSETQ. V shed 0 bases, J shed 11 bases, and the junction held 15 bases outside the gene matches. The CDR3 is 16 amino acids. In DNA, the CDR3 is TGCGCCAGCAGCTTGGATTCCGGGACAGGCGTGCTGAGCGCTTTCTTT. Amino acid sequence: CASSLDSGTGVLSAFF.